The table lists the clone carrying this TCR beta chain with many counts. These data belong to a study of molecular identifiers for immune sequencing clone quantification. CDR3 length: 14 residues. The V gene lost 1 base and the J gene lost 3 bases, with 9 bases spanning the gap. Per the germline V gene, CDR1 is MNHNS and CDR2 is SASEGT. TCRdb fed the PCR reads into MiXCR, producing one record per CDR3 protein. The data show roughly 65,000 distinct CDR3 sequences, 15% to 20% seen once. The rearrangement joins TRBV6-1 to TRBJ1-1, with unresolved D. The sample comprised naive CD8+ T cells from blood, with Jurkat cell RNA spiked in. The subset is: FACS-sorted CD8+CD4-CCR7+CD45RA+ naive T cells. The origin of this receptor is a human donor in good health. Some libraries in this study had Jurkat cell RNA spiked in. The CDR3 region is CASSEELTYTEAFF. The CDR3 nucleotides are TGTGCCAGCAGTGAAGAGTTGACGTACACTGAAGCTTTCTTT.